These T cell receptor beta chains were read from a single sample in a study of blood T cells in healthy people across ages. TCRdb processed the 5' RACE reads anew with MiXCR; each CDR3 protein has one entry. Of 1.5 million to 2 million distinct CDR3 sequences listed, 40% to 55% are singletons. The sequencing sample was made of blood. These receptors all come from a woman aged 40 to 50 in good health. Both conserved end residues are part of each CDR3. Fields, in order: D gene, V gene, J gene, clone size, CDR3 protein, CDR3 DNA. The D gene is left open where the match is weak. Not every row has a clone size; where given, it reads once, few, many or a size class.

d_gene: .; v_gene: TRBV27; j_gene: TRBJ2-7; abundance: .; CDR3aa: CASSRTGLHYEQYF; CDR3nt: TGTGCCAGCAGTAGGACGGGCCTACATTACGAGCAGTACTTC
d_gene: .; v_gene: TRBV10-3; j_gene: TRBJ2-5; abundance: few; CDR3aa: CAISEGSTETQYF; CDR3nt: TGTGCCATCAGTGAAGGCAGCACGGAGACCCAGTACTTC
d_gene: TRBD1; v_gene: TRBV4-1; j_gene: TRBJ1-5; abundance: .; CDR3aa: CASSQVAGTGGNQPQHF; CDR3nt: TGCGCCAGCAGCCAGGTCGCCGGGACAGGGGGAAATCAGCCCCAGCATTTT
d_gene: TRBD1; v_gene: TRBV7-6; j_gene: TRBJ1-1; abundance: .; CDR3aa: CASSLVRPGGLMNTEAFF; CDR3nt: TGTGCCAGCAGCTTAGTTCGGCCAGGGGGCCTCATGAACACTGAAGCTTTCTTT
d_gene: .; v_gene: TRBV7-9; j_gene: TRBJ1-2; abundance: .; CDR3aa: CASSFAGRDYGYTF; CDR3nt: TGTGCCAGCAGCTTTGCGGGTAGGGACTATGGCTACACCTTC
d_gene: TRBD1; v_gene: TRBV25-1; j_gene: TRBJ2-5; abundance: .; CDR3aa: CASSEYKYGQAFQETQYF; CDR3nt: TGTGCCAGCAGTGAGTATAAGTACGGACAGGCCTTCCAAGAGACCCAGTACTTC
d_gene: .; v_gene: TRBV7-2; j_gene: TRBJ2-1; abundance: many; CDR3aa: CASSLAGGQFF; CDR3nt: TGTGCCAGCAGCTTAGCAGGAGGGCAGTTCTTC
d_gene: TRBD2; v_gene: TRBV7-9; j_gene: TRBJ2-5; abundance: .; CDR3aa: CASGRTSGETQYF; CDR3nt: TGTGCCAGCGGACGGACTAGCGGGGAGACCCAGTACTTC
d_gene: .; v_gene: TRBV5-8; j_gene: TRBJ1-1; abundance: few; CDR3aa: CASSLVYTEAFF; CDR3nt: TGTGCCAGCAGCTTGGTGTACACTGAAGCTTTCTTT
d_gene: .; v_gene: TRBV20-1; j_gene: TRBJ2-4; abundance: .; CDR3aa: CSAPALAKNIQYF; CDR3nt: TGCAGTGCGCCAGCGTTAGCCAAAAACATTCAGTACTTC
d_gene: .; v_gene: TRBV20-1; j_gene: TRBJ2-1; abundance: .; CDR3aa: CSATSWQNYNEQFF; CDR3nt: TGCAGTGCTACAAGTTGGCAAAACTACAATGAGCAGTTCTTC
d_gene: TRBD1; v_gene: TRBV13; j_gene: TRBJ2-1; abundance: .; CDR3aa: CASSSPRDRKDNEQFF; CDR3nt: TGTGCCAGCAGCTCACCGAGGGACAGGAAGGACAATGAGCAGTTCTTC
d_gene: .; v_gene: TRBV11-3; j_gene: TRBJ1-1; abundance: .; CDR3aa: CASSIGPQNTEAFF; CDR3nt: TGTGCCAGCAGCATCGGACCGCAGAACACTGAAGCTTTCTTT
d_gene: .; v_gene: TRBV20-1; j_gene: TRBJ1-2; abundance: .; CDR3aa: CSARSIANYGYTF; CDR3nt: TGCAGTGCTAGGTCCATTGCTAACTATGGCTACACCTTC
d_gene: TRBD1; v_gene: TRBV29-1; j_gene: TRBJ2-5; abundance: .; CDR3aa: CSVQGERETQYF; CDR3nt: TGCAGCGTACAGGGGGAAAGGGAGACCCAGTACTTC